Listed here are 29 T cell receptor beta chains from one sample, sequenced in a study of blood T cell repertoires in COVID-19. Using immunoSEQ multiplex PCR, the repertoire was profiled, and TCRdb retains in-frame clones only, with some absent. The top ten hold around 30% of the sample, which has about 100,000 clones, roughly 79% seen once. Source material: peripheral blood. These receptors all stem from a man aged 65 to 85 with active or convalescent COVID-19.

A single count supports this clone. In nucleotides, the CDR3 is TGTGCCAGCAGCACCCGATCGGACAGGGTGATAGCCTCCTACAATGAGCAGTTCTTC. This codes for CASSTRSDRVIASYNEQFF. J is TRBJ2-1 and V is TRBV13; 8 bases agree with TRBD1. The germline V gene encodes CDR1 PRHDT and CDR2 FYEKMQ (reference sequence). The CDR3 is 19 residues long. Trimming took 5 bases from V and 0 from J; bases not matched to a gene: 15.

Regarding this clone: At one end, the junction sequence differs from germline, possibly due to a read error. The DNA for the CDR3 is TGTGCCAGCAGTTTAGGGCGGGATACGCAGTATTTT. Translating gives CASSLGRDTQYF. The chain combines TRBV13 with TRBJ2-3; no clear D gene. Germline values: CDR1 PRHDT, CDR2 FYEKMQ (reference sequence). The CDR3 loop spans 12 amino acids.

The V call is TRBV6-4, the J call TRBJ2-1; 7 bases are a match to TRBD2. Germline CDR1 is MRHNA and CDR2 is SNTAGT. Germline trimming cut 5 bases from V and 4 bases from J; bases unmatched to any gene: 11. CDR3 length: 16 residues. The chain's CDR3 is CASSLQSGVEYNEQFF. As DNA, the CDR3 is TGTGCCAGCAGTTTACAAAGCGGGGTAGAATACAATGAGCAGTTCTTC.

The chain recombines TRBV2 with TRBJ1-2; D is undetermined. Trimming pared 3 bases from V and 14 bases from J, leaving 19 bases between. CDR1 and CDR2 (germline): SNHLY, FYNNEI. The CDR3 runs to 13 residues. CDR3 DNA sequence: TGTGCCAGCAGTGATGGTTGGGTGTCTCCGCGGACCTTC. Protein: CASSDGWVSPRTF. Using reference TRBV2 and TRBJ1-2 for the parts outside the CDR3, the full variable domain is EPEVTQTPSHQVTQMGQEVILRCVPISNHLYFYWYRQILGQKVEFLVSFYNNEISEKSEIFDDQFSVERPDGSNFTLKIRSTKLEDSAMYFCASSDGWVSPRTFGSGTRLTVV.

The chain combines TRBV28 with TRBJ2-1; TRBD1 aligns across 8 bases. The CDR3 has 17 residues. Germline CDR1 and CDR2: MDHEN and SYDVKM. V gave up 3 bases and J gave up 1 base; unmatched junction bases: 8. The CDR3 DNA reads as TGTGCCAGCAGTTTCCCCACGGACAGGGAATCCTACAATGAGCAGTTCTTC. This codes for CASSFPTDRESYNEQFF. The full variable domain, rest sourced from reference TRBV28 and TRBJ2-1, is DVKVTQSSRYLVKRTGEKVFLECVQDMDHENMFWYRQDPGLGLRLIYFSYDVKMKEKGDIPEGYSVSREKKERFSLILESASTNQTSMYLCASSFPTDRESYNEQFFGPGTRLTVL.

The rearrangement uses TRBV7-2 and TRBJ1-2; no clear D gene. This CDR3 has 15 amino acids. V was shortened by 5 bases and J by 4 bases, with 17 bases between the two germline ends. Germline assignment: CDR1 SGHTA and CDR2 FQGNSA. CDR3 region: CASSPALTSVYGYTF. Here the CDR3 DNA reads TGTGCCAGCAGCCCAGCCCTGACTTCAGTCTATGGCTACACCTTC.

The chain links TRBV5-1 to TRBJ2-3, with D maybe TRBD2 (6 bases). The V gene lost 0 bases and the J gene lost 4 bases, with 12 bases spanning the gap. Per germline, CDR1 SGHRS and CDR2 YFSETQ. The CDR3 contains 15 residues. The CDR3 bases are TGCGCCAGCAGCTTGGAGGCGGGATTCGCAGATACGCAGTATTTT. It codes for CASSLEAGFADTQYF.

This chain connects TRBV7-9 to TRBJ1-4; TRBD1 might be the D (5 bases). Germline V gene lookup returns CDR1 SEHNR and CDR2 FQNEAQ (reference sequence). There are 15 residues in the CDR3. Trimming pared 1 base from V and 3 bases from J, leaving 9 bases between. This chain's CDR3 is CASSLGGEANEKLFF. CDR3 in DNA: TGTGCCAGCAGCTTAGGGGGCGAGGCTAATGAAAAACTGTTTTTT.

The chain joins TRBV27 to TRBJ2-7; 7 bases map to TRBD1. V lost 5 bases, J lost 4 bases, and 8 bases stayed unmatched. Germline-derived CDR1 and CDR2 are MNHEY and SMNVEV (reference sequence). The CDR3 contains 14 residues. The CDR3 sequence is CASSLRTGPYEQYF. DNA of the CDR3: TGTGCCAGCAGTCTCCGGACAGGCCCATACGAGCAGTACTTC.

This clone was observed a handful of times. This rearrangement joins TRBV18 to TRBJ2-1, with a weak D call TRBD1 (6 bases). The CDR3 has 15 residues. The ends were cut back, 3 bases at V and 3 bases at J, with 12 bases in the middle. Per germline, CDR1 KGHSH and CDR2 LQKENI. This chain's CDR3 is CASSPDRTRYNEQFF. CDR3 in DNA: TGTGCCAGCTCACCTGACAGGACCCGCTACAATGAGCAGTTCTTC.

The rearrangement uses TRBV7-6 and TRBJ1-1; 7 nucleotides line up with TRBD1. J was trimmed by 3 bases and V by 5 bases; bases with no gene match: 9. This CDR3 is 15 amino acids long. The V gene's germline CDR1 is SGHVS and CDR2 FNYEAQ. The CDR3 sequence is CASSPGDRDYTEAFF. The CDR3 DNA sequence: TGTGCCAGCAGCCCAGGAGACAGGGATTACACTGAAGCTTTCTTT.

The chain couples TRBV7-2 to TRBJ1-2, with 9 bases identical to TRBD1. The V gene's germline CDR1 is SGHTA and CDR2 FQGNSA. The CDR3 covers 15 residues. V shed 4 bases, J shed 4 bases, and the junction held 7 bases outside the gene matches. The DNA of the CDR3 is TGTGCCAGCAGCTGGACAGGGGAGGGGTTCTATGGCTACACCTTC. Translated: CASSWTGEGFYGYTF.

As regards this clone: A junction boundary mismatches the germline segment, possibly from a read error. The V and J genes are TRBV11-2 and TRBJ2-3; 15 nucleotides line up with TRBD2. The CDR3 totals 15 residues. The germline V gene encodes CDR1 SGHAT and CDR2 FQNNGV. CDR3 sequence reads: CASSLEGLAGGPQDF. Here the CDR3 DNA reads TGTGCCAGCAGCTTAGAAGGACTAGCGGGAGGGCCACAGGATTTT.

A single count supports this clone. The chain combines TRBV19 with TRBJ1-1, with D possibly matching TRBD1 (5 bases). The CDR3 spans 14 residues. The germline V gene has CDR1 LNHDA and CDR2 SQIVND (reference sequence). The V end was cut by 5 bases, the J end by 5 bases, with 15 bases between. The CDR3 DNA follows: TGTGCCAGTAGTCGAAACGGGGGGTTAACTGAAGCTTTCTTT. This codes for CASSRNGGLTEAFF.

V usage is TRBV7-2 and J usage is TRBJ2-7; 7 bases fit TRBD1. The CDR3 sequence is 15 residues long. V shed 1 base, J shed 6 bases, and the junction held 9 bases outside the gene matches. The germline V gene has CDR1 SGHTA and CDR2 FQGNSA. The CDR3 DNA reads TGTGCCAGCAGCTTAGATCCAGGGTGGACAGGCGAGCAGTACTTC. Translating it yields CASSLDPGWTGEQYF.

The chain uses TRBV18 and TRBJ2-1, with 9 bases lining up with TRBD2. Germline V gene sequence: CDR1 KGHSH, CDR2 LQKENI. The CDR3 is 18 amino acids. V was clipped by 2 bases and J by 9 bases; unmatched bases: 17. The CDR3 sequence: CASSPFKTPSGALGEQFF. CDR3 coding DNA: TGTGCCAGCTCACCATTTAAAACCCCTAGCGGGGCGTTGGGTGAGCAGTTCTTC.

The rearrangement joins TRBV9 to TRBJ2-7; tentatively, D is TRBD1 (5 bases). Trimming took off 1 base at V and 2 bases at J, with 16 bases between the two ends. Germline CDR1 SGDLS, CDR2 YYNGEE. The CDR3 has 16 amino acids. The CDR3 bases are TGTGCCAGCAGCGTAACCCGAGCAGGGTTGGCCTACGAGCAGTACTTC. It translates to CASSVTRAGLAYEQYF.

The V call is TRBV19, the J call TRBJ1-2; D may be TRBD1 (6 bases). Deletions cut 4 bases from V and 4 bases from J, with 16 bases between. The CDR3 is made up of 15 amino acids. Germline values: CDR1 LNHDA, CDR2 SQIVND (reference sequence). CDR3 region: CASSTGQFFGYGYTF. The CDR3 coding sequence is TGTGCCAGTAGTACCGGACAGTTTTTTGGCTATGGCTACACCTTC.

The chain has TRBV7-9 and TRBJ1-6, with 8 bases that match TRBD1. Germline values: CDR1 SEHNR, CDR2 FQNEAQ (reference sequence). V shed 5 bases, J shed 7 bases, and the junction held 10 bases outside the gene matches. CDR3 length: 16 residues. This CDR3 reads CASSRDRNYANSPLHF. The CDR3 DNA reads TGTGCCAGCAGCCGGGACAGGAATTACGCAAATTCACCCCTCCACTTT.

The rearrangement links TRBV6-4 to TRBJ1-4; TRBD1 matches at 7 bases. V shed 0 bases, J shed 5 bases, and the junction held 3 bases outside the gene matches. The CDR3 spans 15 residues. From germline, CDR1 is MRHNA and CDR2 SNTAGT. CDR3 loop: CASSDSYRGNEKLFF. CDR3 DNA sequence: TGTGCCAGCAGTGACTCGTACAGGGGCAATGAAAAACTGTTTTTT.

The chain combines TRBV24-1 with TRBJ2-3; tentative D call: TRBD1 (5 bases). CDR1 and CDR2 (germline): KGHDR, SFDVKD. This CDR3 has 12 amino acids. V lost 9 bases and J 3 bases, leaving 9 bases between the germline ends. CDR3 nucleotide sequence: TGTGCCACCGGACATTCGACAGATACGCAGTATTTT. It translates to CATGHSTDTQYF.

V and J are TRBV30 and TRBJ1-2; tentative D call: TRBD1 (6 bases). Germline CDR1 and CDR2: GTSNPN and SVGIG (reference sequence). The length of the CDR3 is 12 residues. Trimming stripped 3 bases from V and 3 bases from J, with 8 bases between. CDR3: CAWRGGHYGYTF. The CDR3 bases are TGTGCCTGGAGGGGGGGGCACTATGGCTACACCTTC.

The CDR3 spells CASSQDPRSQHLYGYTF. In nucleotides, the CDR3 is TGCGCCAGCAGCCAAGATCCGAGGAGCCAACACCTCTATGGCTACACCTTC. The chain carries TRBV4-1 and TRBJ1-2; D gene ambiguous. Trimming cost V 0 bases and J 4 bases, with 18 bases left between them. Germline CDR1 is MGHRA and CDR2 is YSYEKL. The length of the CDR3 is 17 residues.

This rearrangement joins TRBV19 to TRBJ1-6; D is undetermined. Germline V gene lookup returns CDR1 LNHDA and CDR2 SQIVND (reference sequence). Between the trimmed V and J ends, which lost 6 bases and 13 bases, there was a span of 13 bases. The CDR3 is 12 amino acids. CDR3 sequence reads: CASSRLGWPLHF. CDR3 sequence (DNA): TGTGCCAGTAGCCGACTTGGGTGGCCCCTCCACTTT.

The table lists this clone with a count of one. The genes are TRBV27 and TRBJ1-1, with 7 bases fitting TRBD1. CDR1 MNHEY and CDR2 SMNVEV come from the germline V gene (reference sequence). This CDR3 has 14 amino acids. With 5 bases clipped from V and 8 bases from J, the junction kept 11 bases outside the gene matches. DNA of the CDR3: TGTGCCAGCAGTCCCTCGGACAGGCCGAAGGAAGCTTTCTTT. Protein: CASSPSDRPKEAFF.

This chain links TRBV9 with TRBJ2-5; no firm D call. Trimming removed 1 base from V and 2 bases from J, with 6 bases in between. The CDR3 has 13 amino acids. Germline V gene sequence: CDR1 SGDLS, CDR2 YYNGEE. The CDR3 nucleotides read TGTGCCAGCAGCGTATCCAGTCAAGAGACCCAGTACTTC. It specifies CASSVSSQETQYF.

This CDR3 reads CASRTNNEQFF. The CDR3 coding sequence is TGTGCCAGCAGGACTAACAATGAGCAGTTCTTC. This rearrangement joins TRBV6-5 to TRBJ2-1; tentative D call: TRBD2 (5 bases). The CDR3 extends over 11 amino acids. The V end lost 6 bases, the J end lost 5 bases, and 5 bases lay between the germline ends. Germline lookup yields CDR1 MNHEY and CDR2 SVGAGI.

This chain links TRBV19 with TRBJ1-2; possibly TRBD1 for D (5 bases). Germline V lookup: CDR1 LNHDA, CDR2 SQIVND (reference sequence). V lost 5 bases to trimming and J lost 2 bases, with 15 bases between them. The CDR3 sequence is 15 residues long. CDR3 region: CASSSLGQGNYGYTF. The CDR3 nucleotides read TGTGCCAGTAGTTCCCTAGGTCAGGGAAACTATGGCTACACCTTC.

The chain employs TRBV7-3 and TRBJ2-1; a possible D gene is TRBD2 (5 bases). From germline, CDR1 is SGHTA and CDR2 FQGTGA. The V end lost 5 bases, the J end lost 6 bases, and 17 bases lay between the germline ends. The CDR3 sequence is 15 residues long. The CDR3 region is CASSSPGVPFNEQFF. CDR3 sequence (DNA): TGTGCCAGCAGCAGTCCCGGGGTACCTTTCAATGAGCAGTTCTTC.